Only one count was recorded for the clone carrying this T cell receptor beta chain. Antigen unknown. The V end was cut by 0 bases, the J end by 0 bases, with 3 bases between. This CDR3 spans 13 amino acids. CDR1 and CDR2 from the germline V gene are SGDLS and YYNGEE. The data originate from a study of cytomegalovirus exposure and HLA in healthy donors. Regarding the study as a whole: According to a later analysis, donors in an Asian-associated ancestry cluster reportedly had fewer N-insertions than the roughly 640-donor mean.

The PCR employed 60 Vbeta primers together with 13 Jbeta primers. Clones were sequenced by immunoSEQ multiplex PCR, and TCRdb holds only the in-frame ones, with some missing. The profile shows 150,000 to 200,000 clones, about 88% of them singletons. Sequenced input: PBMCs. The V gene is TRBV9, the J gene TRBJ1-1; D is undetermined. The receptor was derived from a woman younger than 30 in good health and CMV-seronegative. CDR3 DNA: TGTGCCAGCAGCGTAGATATGAACACTGAAGCTTTCTTT. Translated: CASSVDMNTEAFF.